The clone carrying this T cell receptor (beta chain) was counted a few times. Its specificity is not known. This specimen comes from a study of blood T cells in healthy people across ages. Notes on the study in general: Naive and antigen-experienced cells could not be conclusively compared, given unsorted PBMCs.

The CDR3 runs to 16 residues. Trimming removed 4 bases from V and 6 bases from J; junction bases left unmatched: 10. Germline-derived CDR1 and CDR2 are LGHNA and YNFKEQ. The amount of total RNA extracted per sample was at least 6 micrograms. A second PCR of 7 to 11 cycles used a sample-barcoded 5' primer and a J-beta primer mix. Each of the samples gave a minimum of 2.5 million paired-end reads that contained CDR3. MiXCR was run by TCRdb on the 5' RACE reads, yielding one entry per CDR3 protein. The sample has more than 900,000 distinct CDR3 sequences, 25% seen once. These same records also appear under a second study, on T cells of mothers and their children. That paper states: Mothers yielded over 10 million CDR3 reads, children some 3 million each.

V is TRBV4-2 and J is TRBJ1-4; 8 nucleotides align to TRBD1. Material: blood. This clonotype was obtained from a girl aged 2 to 10 in good health. CDR3 protein: CASSPLKDRVDEKLFF. In nucleotides, the CDR3 is TGTGCCAGCAGCCCCCTAAAGGACAGGGTGGATGAAAAACTGTTTTTT.